This TCR beta chain was retrieved from a study of blood T cell repertoires in COVID-19. In its sample, this clone was seen once. Libraries were prepared by immunoSEQ multiplex PCR; TCRdb keeps only in-frame clonotypes and omits some of them. The sample contains about 140,000 clones, roughly four fifths of which appear only once. The clonotype comes from a woman in her 50s with acute COVID-19. The source material was PBMCs or T cells enriched from blood (not recorded which).

The CDR3 sequence is CASSLATADYGYTF. The CDR3 DNA reads TGTGCCAGCAGCTTGGCGACGGCGGACTATGGCTACACCTTC. The rearrangement joins TRBV5-4 to TRBJ1-2; the D is unclear. The CDR3 totals 14 residues. V lost 0 bases and J 3 bases, leaving 9 bases between the germline ends. Germline loops: CDR1 SGHNT, CDR2 YYREEE (reference sequence).